This TCR beta chain was identified in a study of shared clonotypes between healthy human individuals. Germline lookup yields CDR1 PRHDT and CDR2 FYEKMQ (reference sequence). This CDR3 spans 12 amino acids. Trimming shortened V by 4 bases and J by 7 bases, and 8 bases separated the two germline ends. Sequencing used immunoSEQ multiplex PCR; TCRdb keeps in-frame clones, though not all of them. The sample lists about 2.3 million clones; approximately 90% were seen once. The sequence came from a man younger than 35 in good health. Some clones in this sample may be carry-over from other donors' samples. V gene TRBV13 combines with J gene TRBJ2-4; unclear D gene. The sample taken for sequencing was naive CD4+ T cells from PBMCs. Regarding subset: CD45RA+ positively selected. CDR3 protein: CASSSGINIQYF. The CDR3 nucleotides are TGTGCCAGCAGCTCCGGTATCAACATTCAGTACTTC.